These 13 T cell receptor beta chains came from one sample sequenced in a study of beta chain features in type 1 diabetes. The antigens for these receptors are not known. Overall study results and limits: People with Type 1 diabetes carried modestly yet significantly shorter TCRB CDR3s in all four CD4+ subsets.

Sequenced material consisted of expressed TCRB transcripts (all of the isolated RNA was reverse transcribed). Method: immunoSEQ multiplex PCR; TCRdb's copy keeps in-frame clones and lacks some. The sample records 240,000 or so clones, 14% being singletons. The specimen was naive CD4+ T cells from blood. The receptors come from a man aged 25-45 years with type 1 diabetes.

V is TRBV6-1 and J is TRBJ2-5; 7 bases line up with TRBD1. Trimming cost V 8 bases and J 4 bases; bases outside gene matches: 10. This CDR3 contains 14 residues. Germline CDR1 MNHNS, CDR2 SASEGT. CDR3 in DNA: TGTGCCAGCTCCAACCCGACAGGGATAGAGACCCAGTACTTC. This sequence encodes CASSNPTGIETQYF.

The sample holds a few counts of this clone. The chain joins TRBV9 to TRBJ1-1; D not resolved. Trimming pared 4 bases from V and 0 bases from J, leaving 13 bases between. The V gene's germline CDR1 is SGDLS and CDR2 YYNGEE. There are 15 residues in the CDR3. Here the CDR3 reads CASSSASLMNTEAFF. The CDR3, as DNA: TGTGCCAGCAGCTCAGCGTCTCTCATGAACACTGAAGCTTTCTTT.

The CDR3 spells CSVDRRLGSYNEQFF. DNA of the CDR3: TGCAGCGTTGATCGCAGACTGGGCTCCTACAATGAGCAGTTCTTC. The genes are TRBV29-1 and TRBJ2-1; D not certain. There are 15 residues in the CDR3. V was trimmed by 3 bases and J by 0 bases, leaving 12 bases between them. CDR1 and CDR2 from the germline V gene are SQVTM and ANQGSEA.

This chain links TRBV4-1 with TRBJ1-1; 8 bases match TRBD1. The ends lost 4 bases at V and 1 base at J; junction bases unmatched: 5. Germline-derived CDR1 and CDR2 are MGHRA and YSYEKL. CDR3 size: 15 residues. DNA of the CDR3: TGCGCCAGCAGCCGACAACAGGGGGGGAACACTGAAGCTTTCTTT. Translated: CASSRQQGGNTEAFF.

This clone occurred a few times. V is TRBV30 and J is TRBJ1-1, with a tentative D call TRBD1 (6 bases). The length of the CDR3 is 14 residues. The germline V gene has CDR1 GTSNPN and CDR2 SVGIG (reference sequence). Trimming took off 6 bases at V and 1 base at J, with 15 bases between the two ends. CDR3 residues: CACLRTVGNTEAFF. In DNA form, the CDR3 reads TGTGCCTGTCTTCGGACAGTAGGGAACACTGAAGCTTTCTTT.

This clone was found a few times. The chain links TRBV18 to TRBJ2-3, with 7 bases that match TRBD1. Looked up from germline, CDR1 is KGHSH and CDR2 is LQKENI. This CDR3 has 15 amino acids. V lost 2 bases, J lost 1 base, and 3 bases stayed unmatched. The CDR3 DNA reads TGTGCCAGCTCACCAAGACAGGGAGGCACAGATACGCAGTATTTT. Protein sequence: CASSPRQGGTDTQYF.

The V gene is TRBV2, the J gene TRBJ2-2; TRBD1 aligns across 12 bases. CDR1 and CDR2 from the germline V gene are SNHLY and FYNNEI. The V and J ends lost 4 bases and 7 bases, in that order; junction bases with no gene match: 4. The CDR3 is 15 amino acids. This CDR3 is CASSAGQGAIGELFF. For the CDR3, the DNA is TGTGCCAGCAGTGCGGGACAGGGGGCGATCGGGGAGCTGTTTTTT.

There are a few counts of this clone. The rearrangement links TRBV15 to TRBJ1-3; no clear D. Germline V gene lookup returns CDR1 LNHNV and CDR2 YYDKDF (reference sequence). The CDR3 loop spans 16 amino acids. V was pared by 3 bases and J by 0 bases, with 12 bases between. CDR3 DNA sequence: TGTGCCACCAGCAGTCTGGCAGCGAGCTCTGGAAACACCATATATTTT. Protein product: CATSSLAASSGNTIYF.

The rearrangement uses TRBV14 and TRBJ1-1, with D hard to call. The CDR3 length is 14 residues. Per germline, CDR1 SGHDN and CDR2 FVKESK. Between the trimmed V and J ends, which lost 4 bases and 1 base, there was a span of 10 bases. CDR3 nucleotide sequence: TGTGCCAGCAGCCGAACGGGAGGGAACACTGAAGCTTTCTTT. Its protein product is CASSRTGGNTEAFF. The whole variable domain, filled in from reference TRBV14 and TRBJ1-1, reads EAGVTQFPSHSVIEKGQTVTLRCDPISGHDNLYWYRRVMGKEIKFLLHFVKESKQDESGMPNNRFLAERTGGTYSTLKVQPAELEDSGVYFCASSRTGGNTEAFFGQGTRLTVV.

The CDR3 region is CASSDSRVLQYF. In DNA form, the CDR3 reads TGTGCCAGCAGCGATTCACGAGTACTCCAGTACTTC. This chain connects TRBV11-2 to TRBJ2-7; D unresolved. The V end was cut by 5 bases, the J end by 10 bases, with 15 bases between. The length of the CDR3 is 12 residues. CDR1 is SGHAT, CDR2 FQNNGV, per germline.

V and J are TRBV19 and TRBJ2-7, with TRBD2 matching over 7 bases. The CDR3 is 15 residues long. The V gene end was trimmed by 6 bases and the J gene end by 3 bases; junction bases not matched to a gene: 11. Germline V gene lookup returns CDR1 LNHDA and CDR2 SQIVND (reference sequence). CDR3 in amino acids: CASRKVSGPYYEQYF. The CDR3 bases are TGTGCCAGTAGGAAAGTTAGCGGGCCGTACTACGAGCAGTACTTC.

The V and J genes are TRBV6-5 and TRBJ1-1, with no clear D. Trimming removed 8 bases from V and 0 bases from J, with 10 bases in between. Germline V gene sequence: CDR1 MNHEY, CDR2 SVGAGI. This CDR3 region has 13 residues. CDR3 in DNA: TGTGCCAGCGAACGAGTGATGAACACTGAAGCTTTCTTT. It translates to CASERVMNTEAFF.

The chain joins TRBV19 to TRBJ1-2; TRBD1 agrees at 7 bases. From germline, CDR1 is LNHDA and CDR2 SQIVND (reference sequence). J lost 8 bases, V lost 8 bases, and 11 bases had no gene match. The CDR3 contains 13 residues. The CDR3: CASESRQGQGYTF. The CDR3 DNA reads TGTGCCAGTGAAAGTCGACAGGGTCAGGGCTACACCTTC.